This is a list of T cell receptor beta chains from one sample in a study of cytomegalovirus exposure and HLA in healthy donors. TCRdb keeps only in-frame clones here, not all; method: immunoSEQ multiplex PCR. The sample shows about 67,000 clones, 85% to 90% of them seen only once. The sequencing input was PBMCs. These receptors originate from a woman aged 25 to 39 in good health and CMV-seropositive. Each CDR3 is given with its conserved first and last residue. A D gene is named only where the DNA matches it firmly. Clone size, where shown, is once, few, many, or a class for clones that have expanded.

TRBV18,NA,TRBJ2-7,TRBD2,TGTGCCAGCTCACCAGGGCCTAGCGGTACCTACGAGCAGTACTTC,CASSPGPSGTYEQYF
TRBV6-5,NA,TRBJ2-1,TRBD2,TGTGCCAGCACCAGACTAGCGGAGGGGAGTAATGAGCAGTTCTTC,CASTRLAEGSNEQFF
TRBV9,NA,TRBJ1-5,NA,TGTGCCAGCAGCGGACTATGGGGTAGCAATCAGCCCCAGCATTTT,CASSGLWGSNQPQHF
TRBV11-2,NA,TRBJ2-7,NA,TGTGCCAGCAGCGTAACAGGTGCCTACGAGCAGTACTTC,CASSVTGAYEQYF
TRBV7-6,NA,TRBJ2-3,NA,TGTGCCAGCAGCTTACCCCGGCGGGGACAGTCTAGCACAGATACGCAGTATTTT,CASSLPRRGQSSTDTQYF
TRBV5-1,NA,TRBJ2-7,TRBD2,TGCGCCACCAGTCCGGGACTAGCGGGAGTGGGGGAGCAGTACTTC,CATSPGLAGVGEQYF
TRBV4-2,NA,TRBJ2-7,TRBD2,TGTGCCAGCAGCCAAGTCCCTAGCGGGACCTACGAGCAGTACTTC,CASSQVPSGTYEQYF
TRBV7-6,NA,TRBJ1-4,NA,TGTGCCAGCAGCTTAGTATTATCCGGGGGGGCGTCTAATGAAAAACTGTTTTTT,CASSLVLSGGASNEKLFF
TRBV29-1,NA,TRBJ1-1,TRBD1,TGCAGCGCGGGGGCAGGGGGCACTGAAGCTTTCTTT,CSAGAGGTEAFF
TRBV4-1,NA,TRBJ2-7,NA,TGCGCCAGCAGCCAAGAGGCAGGCGACGAGCAGTACTTC,CASSQEAGDEQYF
TRBV2,NA,TRBJ1-1,TRBD1,TGTGCCAGCAGGATGACAGGGGAGAACACTGAAGCTTTCTTT,CASRMTGENTEAFF
TRBV15,NA,TRBJ2-3,NA,TGTGCCACCAGCAGTAGCGGATCCACAGATACGCAGTATTTT,CATSSSGSTDTQYF
TRBV30,NA,TRBJ1-1,TRBD1,TGTGCCTGGGGTGGACAGGGCGCGGGCACTGAAGCTTTCTTT,CAWGGQGAGTEAFF
TRBV7-6,once,TRBJ2-1,NA,TGTGCCAGCAGCTTCCTGAATGAGCAGTTCTTC,CASSFLNEQFF
TRBV29-1,NA,TRBJ1-1,TRBD1,TGCAGCGCCAGGCTGGACAGGGCGGAAGCTTTCTTT,CSARLDRAEAFF
TRBV6-6,NA,TRBJ1-2,TRBD1,TGTGCCAGCAGTCGCTCTCCCGACAGGGGGCTGGGCTACACCTTC,CASSRSPDRGLGYTF
TRBV20-1,once,TRBJ2-5,TRBD2,TGCAGTAGCGGGATAGCGGAGACCCAGTACTTC,CSSGIAETQYF
TRBV5-6,NA,TRBJ2-7,TRBD2,TGTGCCAGCAGTCCTAGCGGGAGGGCCCACCACGAGCAGTACTTC,CASSPSGRAHHEQYF
TRBV5-6,NA,TRBJ2-7,NA,TGTGCCAGCAGCTTGGAGTTTCGTCAGGGAAGGTACGAGCAGTACTTC,CASSLEFRQGRYEQYF
TRBV6-1,NA,TRBJ2-3,TRBD2,TGTGCCAGCAGTGTCCGGGGGGTCAGAGCATCGGATACGCAGTATTTT,CASSVRGVRASDTQYF
TRBV19,NA,TRBJ2-4,NA,TGTGCCAGTAGTGCGGTCGGGAAAGAAAACATTCAGTACTTC,CASSAVGKENIQYF
TRBV28,once,TRBJ2-4,NA,TGTGCCAGCAGTTTAGCAGGGCTCATTCAGTACTTC,CASSLAGLIQYF
TRBV9,NA,TRBJ2-3,TRBD2,TGTGCCAGCAGCGCGGGACTAGGGGGGCCGGATACGCAGTATTTT,CASSAGLGGPDTQYF
TRBV4-1,NA,TRBJ2-1,TRBD2,TGCGCCAGCAGCCAACCCCTAGCGGGAGGGTACAATGAGCAGTTCTTC,CASSQPLAGGYNEQFF
TRBV19,NA,TRBJ1-1,TRBD1,TGTGCCAGTACCCTACAGTGGGACAGGTTTTTCCCTGAAGCTTTCTTT,CASTLQWDRFFPEAFF
TRBV27,NA,TRBJ2-2,TRBD1,TGTGCCAGCAGTCCCCTGGTAAACAGGGGGCCATCCGGGGAGCTGTTTTTT,CASSPLVNRGPSGELFF
TRBV29-1,NA,TRBJ2-5,TRBD2,TGCAGCGCTACCCGCGGGAGTGGGCCTCCAGAGACCCAGTACTTC,CSATRGSGPPETQYF
TRBV5-1,NA,TRBJ2-5,TRBD2,TGCGCCAGCAGCTTGGAACTAGCGGGTGTAGAGACCCAGTACTTC,CASSLELAGVETQYF
TRBV27,few,TRBJ2-1,NA,TGTGCCAGCAGGGTAACTAGTTCCAATGAGCAGTTCTTC,CASRVTSSNEQFF
TRBV11-2,few,TRBJ1-3,TRBD1,TGTGCCAGCAGCCCCCGGCCTGTGGGACAGACCAAAACTGGAAACACCATATATTTT,CASSPRPVGQTKTGNTIYF
TRBV5-1,NA,TRBJ2-1,TRBD2,TGCGCCAGCAGCTTGGCGGGGGGTGGCAATGAGCAGTTCTTC,CASSLAGGGNEQFF
TRBV18,NA,TRBJ1-2,NA,TGTGCCAGCTCACCAGACCAGTTAGGGGTCGGCTATGGCTACACCTTC,CASSPDQLGVGYGYTF
TRBV5-5,NA,TRBJ1-2,TRBD1,TGTGCCAGCAGCTCTCCGGGACAGGGGATTCAAGGCTACACCTTC,CASSSPGQGIQGYTF
TRBV19,NA,TRBJ2-7,TRBD1,TGTGCCAGTAGTATTGGACAGGGGGCGAGGGAGCAGTACTTC,CASSIGQGAREQYF
TRBV2,once,TRBJ1-1,TRBD1,TGTGCCAGGACAGGGGGGATGAACACTGAAGCTTTCTTT,CARTGGMNTEAFF
TRBV15,NA,TRBJ2-7,NA,TGTGCCACCAGCGATTTGCAGGGGTCGTCCGACTTC,CATSDLQGSSDF
TRBV5-4,NA,TRBJ1-2,NA,TGTGCCAGCAGCTTCCCCGAGGAAGAGGATGGCTACACCTTC,CASSFPEEEDGYTF
TRBV4-1,NA,TRBJ1-1,NA,TGCGCCAGCAGCCAAGGAAGCTGGGGCAGAGCGAACACTGAAGCTTTCTTT,CASSQGSWGRANTEAFF
TRBV4-2,NA,TRBJ2-3,NA,TGTGCCAGCAGCCAAGAGGAGGTGGTAGGTACGCAGTATTTT,CASSQEEVVGTQYF
TRBV5-6,NA,TRBJ2-1,TRBD2,TGTGCCAGCAGCTTCCCCGGACTAGGTGACAATGAGCAGTTCTTC,CASSFPGLGDNEQFF
TRBV2,NA,TRBJ2-1,NA,TGTGCCAGCAGTGTATGGGGAGCGGGCAATGAGCAGTTCTTC,CASSVWGAGNEQFF
TRBV11-2,NA,TRBJ2-7,TRBD2,TGTGCCAGCAGCCGACCCGGGACTAGCGGCTACGAGCAGTACTTC,CASSRPGTSGYEQYF
TRBV6-5,NA,TRBJ2-1,NA,TGTGCCAGCTCCCTGGGGGGTTTCAATGAGCAGTTCTTC,CASSLGGFNEQFF